This T cell receptor beta chain was obtained from a study of cytomegalovirus exposure and HLA in healthy donors. In the PCR, 60 Vbeta and 13 Jbeta primers were used. The data were produced by immunoSEQ multiplex PCR, yet TCRdb's version contains in-frame clones alone and is incomplete. The sample holds around 130,000 clones, roughly 90% seen once. The CDR3 length is 14 residues. After removal of 6 bases from V and 8 bases from J, the junction contained 9 bases not matched to a gene. Per germline, CDR1 MNHEY and CDR2 SVGAGI. Sequenced sample: PBMCs. The chain combines TRBV6-5 with TRBJ2-2, with 7 positions matching TRBD1. The receptor's source is a middle-aged woman in good health and CMV-seronegative. This CDR3 is CASSALYRGGELFF. The CDR3 DNA reads TGTGCCAGCAGCGCCCTCTACAGGGGTGGGGAGCTGTTTTTT.